A selection of T cell receptor beta chains follows, all from one sample in a study of tumor-infiltrating lymphocytes in localized non-small cell lung cancer. Profiling relied on immunoSEQ multiplex PCR, and the TCRdb table lists in-frame clones only, not all of them. The data hold roughly 10,000 clones, with roughly 80% observed a single time. Sequencing was carried out using uninvolved lung tissue not adjacent to the tumor. Receptor source: a human donor with non-small cell lung cancer. Both conserved end residues are part of each CDR3. A D gene is named only where the DNA matches it firmly. Clone sizes are given selectively: once, few, many, or a class where the clone is expanded.

d_call j_call clone_size v_call cdr3_aa cdr3_nt
- TRBJ2-1 - TRBV29-1 CSVDGTTTTYNEQFF TGCAGCGTTGACGGGACGACAACGACCTACAATGAGCAGTTCTTC
- TRBJ1-5 - TRBV19 CASSTQGNNQPQHF TGTGCCAGTAGTACCCAGGGGAACAATCAGCCCCAGCATTTT
- TRBJ1-3 - TRBV9 CASSPREERGNTIYF TGTGCCAGCAGCCCTAGGGAGGAGAGAGGAAACACCATATATTTT
TRBD1 TRBJ2-2 once TRBV28 CASSFLPPGQVDTGELFF TGTGCCAGCAGTTTCCTACCTCCGGGACAGGTAGACACCGGGGAGCTGTTTTTT
- TRBJ2-3 - TRBV7-2 CASSLGPGGTGTDTQYF TGTGCCAGCAGCTTAGGGCCCGGCGGAACAGGCACAGATACGCAGTATTTT
- TRBJ1-4 - TRBV29-1 CSVKTSLTGEKLFF TGCAGCGTTAAGACGTCCCTAACGGGGGAAAAACTGTTTTTT
TRBD1 TRBJ1-1 - TRBV4-1 CASSPATGGWFEAFF TGCGCCAGCAGCCCCGCGACAGGGGGTTGGTTTGAAGCTTTCTTT
- TRBJ2-7 - TRBV29-1 CSVERRGPRYEQYF TGCAGCGTTGAAAGAAGGGGTCCCCGTTACGAGCAGTACTTC
- TRBJ1-1 few TRBV30 CAWSLLGPTEAFF TGTGCCTGGAGTCTACTTGGTCCCACTGAAGCTTTCTTT
- TRBJ1-1 - TRBV7-2 CASSLQAGATEAFF TGTGCCAGCAGCTTGCAGGCAGGGGCGACTGAAGCTTTCTTT
- TRBJ1-1 - TRBV7-6 CASSRTGNLNTEAFF TGTGCCAGCAGCCGCACAGGGAACCTGAACACTGAAGCTTTCTTT
- TRBJ2-2 once TRBV6-5 CASSYSGGSGELFF TGTGCCAGCAGTTACTCGGGCGGGTCCGGGGAGCTGTTTTTT
- TRBJ1-2 - TRBV28 CASSFVGWQGTNYGYTF TGTGCCAGCAGTTTCGTAGGTTGGCAGGGGACTAACTATGGCTACACCTTC
- TRBJ2-7 - TRBV5-1 CASSLANMSPSYEQYF TGCGCCAGCAGCTTGGCCAACATGTCCCCCTCCTACGAGCAGTACTTC
- TRBJ2-7 few TRBV28 CASSSGLEDSAYEQYF TGTGCCAGCAGTTCAGGGCTAGAAGACTCGGCCTACGAGCAGTACTTC
TRBD1 TRBJ2-5 - TRBV10-3 CAISDLGGPRETQYF TGTGCCATCAGTGATTTAGGGGGCCCCCGAGAGACCCAGTACTTC
TRBD1 TRBJ2-5 few TRBV27 CATGTGFLEETQYF TGTGCCACCGGGACAGGGTTTCTTGAAGAGACCCAGTACTTC
- TRBJ2-5 once TRBV10-3 CAIRTTGPEETQYF TGTGCCATCAGGACTACAGGGCCGGAAGAGACCCAGTACTTC
TRBD1 TRBJ2-3 - TRBV19 CASSIGRGPTDTQYF TGTGCCAGTAGTATAGGAAGGGGGCCCACAGATACGCAGTATTTT
TRBD2 TRBJ2-7 - TRBV11-2 CASSLEAGGGTEQYF TGTGCCAGCAGCTTAGAGGCGGGAGGGGGGACGGAGCAGTACTTC
TRBD2 TRBJ2-1 - TRBV7-9 CASSSETSGSYNEQFF TGTGCCAGCAGCTCCGAGACTAGCGGGAGCTACAATGAGCAGTTCTTC
- TRBJ1-1 - TRBV19 CASSIQSGTEAFF TGTGCCAGTAGTATACAATCCGGGACAGAAGCTTTCTTT
TRBD2 TRBJ2-5 few TRBV6-6 CASRPPLAGQETQYF TGTGCCAGCAGGCCACCGCTAGCGGGTCAAGAGACCCAGTACTTC
TRBD1 TRBJ1-3 - TRBV29-1 CSVSDRVGGNTIYF TGCAGCGTTTCGGACAGGGTCGGTGGAAACACCATATATTTT
TRBD1 TRBJ1-2 - TRBV27 CASGPGQGAPGNYGYTF TGTGCCAGCGGACCGGGACAGGGGGCGCCGGGTAACTATGGCTACACCTTC
- TRBJ1-1 - TRBV6-5 CASSFSTPRAEAFF TGTGCCAGCAGTTTCTCGACCCCTCGAGCTGAAGCTTTCTTT
TRBD2 TRBJ2-7 - TRBV19 CASSTGLAGGYEQYF TGTGCCAGTAGTACGGGACTAGCGGGAGGATACGAGCAGTACTTC
- TRBJ2-5 - TRBV25-1 CASSLQETQYF TGTGCCAGCAGCCTTCAAGAGACCCAGTACTTC
- TRBJ1-1 once TRBV7-9 CASSSIKGAFF TGTGCCAGCAGCTCGATAAAGGGAGCTTTCTTT
- TRBJ2-7 - TRBV5-1 CASSLNRAYEQYF TGCGCCAGCAGCTTGAACAGGGCCTACGAGCAGTACTTC
TRBD1 TRBJ2-1 medium-sized TRBV29-1 CSVPGQGGHEQFF TGCAGCGTTCCGGGACAGGGGGGTCATGAGCAGTTCTTC
- TRBJ1-4 once TRBV5-6 CASSSDWQTNEKLFF TGTGCCAGCAGCAGCGATTGGCAGACTAATGAAAAACTGTTTTTT
TRBD1 TRBJ2-7 - TRBV6-4 CASSDFTAGQGRYEQYF TGTGCCAGCAGTGACTTTACTGCGGGACAGGGGCGCTACGAGCAGTACTTC
TRBD1 TRBJ1-1 - TRBV18 CASSLSQGVVVDTEAFF TGTGCCAGCTCTCTATCTCAGGGGGTGGTGGTTGACACTGAAGCTTTCTTT
- TRBJ2-3 - TRBV6-5 CASRPDSTDTQYF TGTGCCAGCAGGCCGGACAGCACAGATACGCAGTATTTT
TRBD1 TRBJ1-2 - TRBV6-1 CASSEGGQGVYGYTF TGTGCCAGCAGTGAAGGGGGACAGGGGGTCTATGGCTACACCTTC
- TRBJ1-2 - TRBV2 CASSGTLNNYGYTF TGTGCCAGCAGTGGGACACTTAATAACTATGGCTACACCTTC
- TRBJ1-2 - TRBV5-1 CASSLQGAEGYTF TGCGCCAGCAGCTTACAGGGAGCTGAAGGCTACACCTTC
- TRBJ2-7 few TRBV5-6 CASSFSGYEQYF TGTGCCAGCAGCTTTAGCGGTTACGAGCAGTACTTC
- TRBJ1-4 - TRBV14 CASSQEGNRPNEKLFF TGTGCCAGCAGCCAAGAAGGGAACAGACCTAATGAAAAACTGTTTTTT